The rows below give T cell receptor beta chains drawn from one sample of a study of monozygotic twins with inflammatory bowel disease. From the 5' RACE reads, TCRdb lists one entry per CDR3 protein and no DNA. The sample table sets out about 170,000 distinct CDR3 sequences. The sequencing input was blood. The receptor source for this set is a human donor with ulcerative colitis or Crohn's disease, or a healthy co-twin of an affected twin (not recorded which). Both conserved end residues are part of each CDR3.

V gene	J gene	CDR3 protein
TRBV29-1	TRBJ2-7	CSVLAGGTYEQYF
TRBV11-2	TRBJ2-1	CASSLPGLAGGYEQFF
TRBV5-6	TRBJ2-5	CASSFLAGPEKTQYF
TRBV15	TRBJ2-3	CATSRDLGTSTDTQYF
TRBV7-2	TRBJ1-4	CASSTGGRNEKLFF
TRBV14	TRBJ2-7	CASSQLGTDIYEQYF
TRBV9	TRBJ2-5	CASSPGGTTFQETQYF
TRBV7-3	TRBJ2-2	CASSAGAGELFF
TRBV9	TRBJ2-1	CASSGSTSGSYNEQFF
TRBV4-1	TRBJ2-3	CASSLGTSGSGTDTQYF
TRBV4-3	TRBJ2-5	CASSQDLRGETQYF
TRBV4-3	TRBJ2-7	CASSLHPGTSAGEQYF
TRBV5-1	TRBJ2-3	CASSFDSGSTDTQYF
TRBV5-5	TRBJ2-3	CASSLIGGGSTDTQYF